This TCR beta chain derives from a study of blood T cells in healthy people across ages. Study-level points and caveats: Across samples, TCR beta diversity tracked strongly with naive T cell percentage. From one million sequenced T cells, diversity estimates were lower bounds.

V lost 9 bases to trimming and J lost 2 bases, with 25 bases between them. Germline values: CDR1 KGHDR, CDR2 SFDVKD. This CDR3 is built from 18 residues. For this clonotype: The antigen is unknown.

Using a J-beta primer mix together with a sample-barcoded 5' primer, a second PCR was run for 7 to 11 cycles. TCRdb called the 5' RACE reads again in MiXCR, with one record for every CDR3 protein. In the table there are 1.5 million to 1.9 million distinct CDR3 sequences, less than 45% of which are singletons. Donors ranged from roughly 6 to 90 years old and were healthy Caucasians in Russia. The source of this sequence is a woman aged 18-30 years in good health. Sequencing was done on a sample of blood. The chain has TRBV24-1 and TRBJ1-5; D is unclear. The CDR3: CATYAFPDGLYGNQPQHF. The CDR3 DNA follows: TGTGCCACCTACGCCTTCCCGGACGGATTATATGGCAATCAGCCCCAGCATTTT.